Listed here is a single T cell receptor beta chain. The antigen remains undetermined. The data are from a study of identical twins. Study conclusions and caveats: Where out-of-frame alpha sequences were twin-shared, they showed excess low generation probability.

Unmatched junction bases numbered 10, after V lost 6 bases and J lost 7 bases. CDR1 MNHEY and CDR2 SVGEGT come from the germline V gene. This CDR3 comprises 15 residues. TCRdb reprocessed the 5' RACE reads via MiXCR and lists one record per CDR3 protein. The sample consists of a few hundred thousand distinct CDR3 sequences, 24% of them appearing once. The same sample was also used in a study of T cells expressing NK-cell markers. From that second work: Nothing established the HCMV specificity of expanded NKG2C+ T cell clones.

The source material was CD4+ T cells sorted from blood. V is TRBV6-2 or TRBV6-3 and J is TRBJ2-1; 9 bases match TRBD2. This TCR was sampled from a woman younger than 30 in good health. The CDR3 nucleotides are TGTGCCAGCAGACAGGGACTAGCAGTAGGGAATGAGCAGTTCTTC. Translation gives CASRQGLAVGNEQFF.